This note documents a single TCR beta chain sequence. CDR3 size: 16 residues. Germline values: CDR1 SGHVS, CDR2 FQNEAQ. Trimming removed 6 bases from V and 4 bases from J, with 18 bases in between. These data originate in a study of T cell responses to AZD1222 COVID-19 vaccine. Using immunoSEQ multiplex PCR, the repertoire was profiled, and TCRdb retains in-frame clones only, with some absent. The repertoire holds more than 140,000 clones, with more than 70% as singletons. The TCR sequence derives from an adult in good health. Specimen: peripheral blood, collected on day 0 of MenACWY control vaccination. This chain uses TRBV7-8 with TRBJ1-4; D ambiguous. The CDR3 sequence: CASSSIPTDVNEKLFF. CDR3 nucleotide sequence: TGTGCCAGCAGTTCCATCCCGACGGATGTTAATGAAAAACTGTTTTTT. Combining the CDR3 with reference TRBV7-8 and TRBJ1-4 gives the whole variable domain GAGVSQSPRYKVAKRGQDVALRCDPISGHVSLFWYQQALGQGPEFLTYFQNEAQLDKSGLPSDRFFAERPEGSVSTLKIQRTQQEDSAVYLCASSSIPTDVNEKLFFGSGTQLSVL.